This is a list of T cell receptor beta chains from one sample in a study of T-cell reconstitution after alpha-beta-depleted transplantation in children. TCRdb fed the PCR reads into MiXCR, producing one record per CDR3 protein. Seen here are almost 500,000 distinct CDR3 sequences, under 12% observed once, and the top ten hold 2% to 2.5%. The source material was PBMCs, sampled before TCRalphabeta/CD19-depleted stem cell transplant. The receptors come from a child aged 2 to 15 with inherited bone marrow failure, due to receive a stem cell transplant. Each CDR3 is given with its conserved first and last residue. The D gene is left open where the match is weak. Only part of the rows carry a size: once, few, many, or a class if the clone is expanded.

V gene	D gene	J gene	clone size	CDR3 DNA	CDR3 protein
TRBV15	-	TRBJ2-7	many	TGTGCCACCAGCAGAGGGGACTCGTATGACCACGAGCAGTACTTC	CATSRGDSYDHEQYF
TRBV25-1	-	TRBJ2-5	many	TGTGCCAGCAGTGCCTCAACGGCAGGGGAAGAGACCCAGTACTTC	CASSASTAGEETQYF
TRBV7-9	-	TRBJ1-1	few	TGTGCCAGCCACCGGGGCGGGGCGGACACTGAAGCTTTCTTT	CASHRGGADTEAFF
TRBV20-1	-	TRBJ1-1	-	TGCAGTGCAGTCCAAGCTTTCTTT	CSAVQAFF
TRBV4-3	TRBD1	TRBJ2-7	many	TGCGCCAGCAGCCAAGGGACCGGGACAGGGGCCCACGAGCAGTACTTC	CASSQGTGTGAHEQYF
TRBV19	-	TRBJ2-1	many	TGTGCCAGTAGAAACCCGGGCAATGAGCAGTTCTTC	CASRNPGNEQFF
TRBV4-3	-	TRBJ2-5	many	TGCGCCAGCAGCCAAGATTACGGCGGAATCCAAGAGACCCAGTACTTC	CASSQDYGGIQETQYF
TRBV10-1	-	TRBJ2-3	many	TGCGCCAGCAGTGATGTACGGAACACAGATACGCAGTATTTT	CASSDVRNTDTQYF
TRBV7-9	-	TRBJ2-1	few	TGTGCCAGCAGCCCCGATGGCGGGGAATACAATGAGCAGTTCTTC	CASSPDGGEYNEQFF
TRBV11-1	TRBD2	TRBJ2-1	-	TGTGCCAGCAGCCCCATGACTAGCGGGAGGTCCACCTACAATGAGCAGTTCTTC	CASSPMTSGRSTYNEQFF
TRBV29-1	-	TRBJ2-7	many	TGCAGCGTTGATGGCGGCTACGAGCAGTACTTC	CSVDGGYEQYF
TRBV6-6	-	TRBJ1-4	many	TGTGCCAGCAGTTATACCAATGAAAAACTGTTTTTT	CASSYTNEKLFF
TRBV4-3	-	TRBJ2-7	few	TGCGCCAGCAGCCAAGTATGGACGGGACGGAGCTCCTACGAGCAGTACTTC	CASSQVWTGRSSYEQYF
TRBV15	-	TRBJ2-7	many	TGTGCCACCAGCAAAGGGAGAGAGCAGTACTTC	CATSKGREQYF
TRBV29-1	-	TRBJ1-2	-	TGCAGCGTTTCAGGGGACTATGGCTACACCTTC	CSVSGDYGYTF
TRBV4-2	-	TRBJ2-4	-	TGTGCCAGCAGCCCGTCGAGGGGGAGTGGAAACATTCAGTACTTC	CASSPSRGSGNIQYF
TRBV7-9	TRBD2	TRBJ2-1	-	TGTGCCAGCAGCTTGGGCTTAGCGGGAGACCACAATGAGCAGTTCTTC	CASSLGLAGDHNEQFF
TRBV5-1	TRBD2	TRBJ2-3	many	TGCGCCAGCAGCTTTGGAGGAGCGGGGATTGCTAGCACAGATACGCAGTATTTT	CASSFGGAGIASTDTQYF
TRBV12-3/TRBV12-4	-	TRBJ2-1	many	TGTGCCAGCCGCCCCTGGGGCAATGAGCAGTTCTTC	CASRPWGNEQFF
TRBV27	-	TRBJ2-4	many	TGTGCCAGCAGTCTAGATCGGAAAAACATTCAGTACTTC	CASSLDRKNIQYF
TRBV10-3	TRBD2	TRBJ2-2	many	TGTGCCATCAGGGAACCGGGACTAGCGGGAGGCACCGGGGAGCTGTTTTTT	CAIREPGLAGGTGELFF
TRBV7-9	-	TRBJ1-1	many	TGTGCCAGCAGGCAAGGACTGGCGTATGATGAAGCTTTCTTT	CASRQGLAYDEAFF
TRBV24-1	-	TRBJ2-1	many	TGTGCCACCAGTGTAGGGGGGAATGAGCAGTTCTTC	CATSVGGNEQFF
TRBV7-6	-	TRBJ2-7	-	TGTGCCAGCAGCTTAGGCCATATATCCTACGAGCAGTACTTC	CASSLGHISYEQYF
TRBV7-8	TRBD1	TRBJ2-3	many	TGTGCCAGCAGCTTGGATCGCGTGAGGGGGCTAATAGATACGCAGTATTTT	CASSLDRVRGLIDTQYF
TRBV2	-	TRBJ2-2	many	TGTGCCAGCAGTGAGTACACCGGGGAGCTGTTTTTT	CASSEYTGELFF
TRBV4-3	-	TRBJ2-3	many	TGCGCCAGCAGCCCCAGGGACCCAGATACGCAGTATTTT	CASSPRDPDTQYF
TRBV20-1	-	TRBJ2-7	few	TGCAGTGCTCAAGGGGACCCTCTTGCCTACGAGCAGTACTTC	CSAQGDPLAYEQYF
TRBV28	-	TRBJ2-1	many	TGTGCCAGCAGTTTAACCTGGGACGAGCAGTTCTTC	CASSLTWDEQFF
TRBV11-2	TRBD2	TRBJ2-1	-	TGTGCCAGCAGGTCATTCCTAGCGGGTCGGGGCAATGAGCAGTTCTTC	CASRSFLAGRGNEQFF
TRBV21-1	-	TRBJ1-5	many	TGTGCCAGCAGCAAAGTGGGGGCAGAGTATAGCAATCAGCCCCAGCATTTT	CASSKVGAEYSNQPQHF
TRBV5-1	-	TRBJ2-3	many	TGCGCCAGCAGCCCCGGGGCCGCGGAGGATACGCAGTATTTT	CASSPGAAEDTQYF
TRBV4-3	TRBD2	TRBJ2-5	many	TGCGCCAGCAGCCAAGATTCAGGGACTAGCGGCCAAGAGACCCAGTACTTC	CASSQDSGTSGQETQYF
TRBV4-2	-	TRBJ2-3	-	TGTGCCATCAGCCTCGGGCTAGGTAGCACAGATACGCAGTATTTT	CAISLGLGSTDTQYF
TRBV30	-	TRBJ2-7	many	TGTGCCTGGAGTGGCCACGAGCAGTACTTC	CAWSGHEQYF
TRBV10-3	-	TRBJ2-7	many	TGTGCCATCAGTGAGAACCCTAGCGAACGCTCCTACGAGCAGTACTTC	CAISENPSERSYEQYF
TRBV6-2/TRBV6-3	TRBD2	TRBJ2-1	many	TGTGCCAGCAGTAGACTAGCGGGAGGGCCCACTGAGCAGTTCTTC	CASSRLAGGPTEQFF
TRBV7-2	-	TRBJ1-3	many	TGTGCCAGCAGCTTAGGGGCACCGGACTCTGGAAACACCATATATTTT	CASSLGAPDSGNTIYF
TRBV27	TRBD2	TRBJ2-7	many	TGTGCCAGCAGTTTATTAGCGGGGTCTCCCTACGAGCAGTACTTC	CASSLLAGSPYEQYF
TRBV5-1	-	TRBJ2-7	many	TGCGCCAGCAGCTTGGCCCCCTCTAGCCGGGAGCTAGAGTACGAGCAGTACTTC	CASSLAPSSRELEYEQYF
TRBV5-1	TRBD1	TRBJ1-1	many	TGCGCCAGCAGCAAAGGGACAGGGGAGTTTGAAGCTTTCTTT	CASSKGTGEFEAFF
TRBV4-3	-	TRBJ1-4	many	TGCGCCAGCAGCCAAGTTGGCAGCCGGCGCGATGAAAAACTGTTTTTT	CASSQVGSRRDEKLFF
TRBV20-1	TRBD2	TRBJ2-3	few	TGCAGTCCCGGACTAGCGGGAGGTTCGGATACGCAGTATTTT	CSPGLAGGSDTQYF
TRBV7-8	TRBD1	TRBJ2-7	-	TGTGCCAGCAGCCCCGGACAGGGGGTCGAGCAGTACTTC	CASSPGQGVEQYF
TRBV12-3/TRBV12-4	TRBD2	TRBJ2-3	many	TGTGCCAGCACTCCGGGACTAGCGGGAGTAACTACGCAGTATTTT	CASTPGLAGVTTQYF
TRBV7-9	TRBD1	TRBJ2-7	many	TGTGCCAGCAGCCCACGACAGGGTCCCTACGAGCAGTACTTC	CASSPRQGPYEQYF
TRBV28	TRBD1	TRBJ1-2	few	TGTGCCAGCAGTCCACAGGGGTCTGGCTACACCTTC	CASSPQGSGYTF
TRBV4-1	TRBD2	TRBJ2-1	many	TGCGCCAGCAGCCAAGGACTAGCGGGAGGGCCGGCCTACAATGAGCAGTTCTTC	CASSQGLAGGPAYNEQFF
TRBV30	-	TRBJ1-2	-	TGTGCCTGGCGACAGCTGACGGCACTAGATGGCTACACCTTC	CAWRQLTALDGYTF
TRBV7-9	-	TRBJ2-5	-	TGTGCCAGCAGCTCCCGACAGGTGGGGGGCCAAGAGACCCAGTACTTC	CASSSRQVGGQETQYF
TRBV18	TRBD2	TRBJ2-7	many	TGTGCCAGCTCACTACTGACAGCGACTAGCGGGAAAATCCCCCACGAGCAGTACTTC	CASSLLTATSGKIPHEQYF
TRBV11-2	TRBD2	TRBJ2-3	many	TGTGCCAGCAGCCCAGAAACTAGCGGGAGGGCCTCGGGCACAGATACGCAGTATTTT	CASSPETSGRASGTDTQYF
TRBV5-6	TRBD1	TRBJ2-7	many	TGTGCCAGCAGCTGGGACAGGGGCAGCGAGCAGTACTTC	CASSWDRGSEQYF
TRBV3-1	TRBD2	TRBJ2-5	-	TGTGCCAGCATCCTTAGCGGGAGTCGGGGAGAGACCCAGTACTTC	CASILSGSRGETQYF
TRBV28	-	TRBJ2-4	many	TGTGCCAGCAGAAGCCCCGGAGCTCAGGCAAACATTCAGTACTTC	CASRSPGAQANIQYF
TRBV5-5	-	TRBJ1-2	many	TGTGCCAGCAGCTTGGACGGACAGACAACCTTC	CASSLDGQTTF
TRBV2	-	TRBJ1-1	-	TGTGCCAGCAGTGAAAACAGCGCTAACACTGAAGCTTTCTTT	CASSENSANTEAFF
TRBV28	TRBD2	TRBJ2-7	many	TGTGCCAGCAGTTGGATGACTAGCGCCTACGAGCAGTACTTC	CASSWMTSAYEQYF
TRBV12-3/TRBV12-4	-	TRBJ2-3	many	TGTGCCAGCAGTTTTCGGCTAGCACAAAGCACAGATACGCAGTATTTT	CASSFRLAQSTDTQYF
TRBV7-9	TRBD1	TRBJ2-5	many	TGTGCCAGCAACGATATTATTTCCGGGACAGAAGAGACCCAGTACTTC	CASNDIISGTEETQYF